These 30 T cell receptor beta chains were all obtained from the same sample, sequenced in a study of CD8 T cells in Susac syndrome (dated by TCRdb to between 2018 and 2020). Library preparation was by the immunoSEQ multiplex PCR assay. RNA was extracted using the RNeasy kit, and about 0.45 to 1 microgram was reverse transcribed with random hexamers. Clones were called with MiXCR by TCRdb after fastp trimmed the public reads at Q25, and only in-frame beta chains were retained. Every entry covers one CDR3 protein and lists the most common genes and DNA from its rows. Within this sample are roughly 140,000 distinct CDR3 sequences, with around 95% of them counted one time only. The ten most abundant clones make up around 0.21% of the sample. The sequenced sample consisted of CD8+ T cells from PBMCs. Receptors originate from a human donor with multiple sclerosis.

The chain links TRBV7-9 to TRBJ2-7; 10 bases are shared with TRBD1. The V and J ends lost 5 bases and 6 bases, in that order; junction bases with no gene match: 10. The CDR3 has 15 amino acids. Germline CDR1 reads SEHNR; CDR2 reads FQNEAQ (reference sequence). CDR3 DNA sequence: TGTGCCAGCAGCGGCACCGGGACAGGGGTCCGCGAGCAGTACTTC. Translated: CASSGTGTGVREQYF.

The chain combines TRBV9 with TRBJ1-2; D remains unclear. CDR3 length: 12 residues. The germline gives CDR1 SGDLS, CDR2 YYNGEE. V was pared by 2 bases and J by 10 bases, with 12 bases between. The CDR3 here is CASSVLGNYYTF. For the CDR3, the DNA is TGTGCCAGCAGCGTCCTGGGGAACTACTACACCTTC.

V and J are TRBV27 and TRBJ2-1; the match to TRBD2 covers 7 bases. The CDR3 is made up of 14 amino acids. CDR1 is MNHEY, CDR2 SMNVEV, per germline (reference sequence). With 10 bases clipped from V and 3 bases from J, the junction kept 9 bases outside the gene matches. In DNA, the CDR3 is TGTGCCACCACAGTGGGGGGGGGCTACAATGAGCAGTTCTTC. Its translation is CATTVGGGYNEQFF.

The chain recombines TRBV6-2 or TRBV6-3 with TRBJ1-2; 7 positions agree with TRBD1. CDR3 length equals 15 residues. CDR1 and CDR2 (germline): MNHEY, SVGEGT. V lost 8 bases, J lost 8 bases, and 17 bases stayed unmatched. The CDR3 nucleotides read TGTGCCAGCGGGCTGCCCGGACAGGACAAATCGGGCTACACCTTC. Protein product: CASGLPGQDKSGYTF.

The V and J genes are TRBV7-8 and TRBJ2-6, with D hard to call. Between the trimmed V and J ends, which lost 3 bases and 0 bases, there was a span of 12 bases. Germline CDR1 and CDR2: SGHVS and FQNEAQ. The CDR3 consists of 17 residues. The CDR3 reads CASSFNEFGSGANVLTF. The CDR3 DNA sequence: TGTGCCAGCAGCTTTAACGAGTTTGGCTCTGGGGCCAACGTCCTGACTTTC.

The V call is TRBV29-1, the J call TRBJ2-7, with D unresolved. The CDR3 covers 13 residues. Germline CDR1 is SQVTM and CDR2 is ANQGSEA. V was trimmed by 4 bases and J by 3 bases, leaving 13 bases between them. The CDR3 loop is CSVGQRRNYEQYF. The CDR3 bases are TGCAGCGTTGGTCAGCGAAGAAACTACGAGCAGTACTTC.

V usage is TRBV27 and J usage is TRBJ2-7; 8 positions agree with TRBD2. The CDR3 loop spans 14 amino acids. In germline, CDR1 is MNHEY, CDR2 SMNVEV (reference sequence). V shed 6 bases, J shed 5 bases, and the junction held 9 bases outside the gene matches. This CDR3 is CASSHPGAGDEQYF. The CDR3 region has the DNA TGTGCCAGCAGCCATCCGGGAGCGGGGGACGAGCAGTACTTC.

The J gene is TRBJ2-7, the V gene TRBV6-5; the D gene is possibly TRBD1 (7 bases). Looked up from germline, CDR1 is MNHEY and CDR2 is SVGAGI. V gave up 11 bases and J gave up 3 bases, with 11 bases separating them. This CDR3 is 11 amino acids long. This chain's CDR3 is CAAGGGYEQYF. Here the CDR3 DNA reads TGTGCCGCAGGGGGAGGCTACGAGCAGTACTTC.

The chain has TRBV15 and TRBJ1-5; no definite D call. This CDR3 comprises 16 residues. Trimming took off 0 bases at V and 4 bases at J, with 13 bases between the two ends. Germline V CDR1 and CDR2: LNHNV, YYDKDF (reference sequence). CDR3 coding DNA: TGTGCCACCAGCAGAGATAGGACTTCCAGAAATCAGCCCCAGCATTTT. This encodes CATSRDRTSRNQPQHF. The full variable domain, with the rest looked up from reference TRBV15 and TRBJ1-5, is DAMVIQNPRYQVTQFGKPVTLSCSQTLNHNVMYWYQQKSSQAPKLLFHYYDKDFNNEADTPDNFQSRRPNTSFCFLDIRSPGLGDTAMYLCATSRDRTSRNQPQHFGDGTRLSIL.

The sample holds a few counts of this clonotype. J is TRBJ1-2 and V is TRBV7-2, with D maybe TRBD1 (6 bases). The CDR3 spans 15 residues. V lost 3 bases, J lost 1 base, and 12 bases lay in between. CDR1 and CDR2 from the germline V gene are SGHTA and FQGNSA. CDR3 sequence (DNA): TGTGCCAGCAGCTTGGGCCAGGGGAGTAACTATGGCTACACCTTC. It is translated as CASSLGQGSNYGYTF.

Points on this clonotype: An end of the junction does not agree with germline; a read error may underlie this. This sequence joins TRBV18 and TRBJ2-7; possibly TRBD2 for D (5 bases). This CDR3 has 15 residues. CDR1 KGHSH and CDR2 LQKENI come from the germline V gene. The CDR3: CASSPEEVTSYEQYF. The CDR3 DNA sequence: TGTGCCAGCTCCCCCGAGGAGGTGACATCCTACGAGCAGTACTTT.

J is TRBJ1-6 and V is TRBV3-1; the D gene is possibly TRBD1 (6 bases). The CDR3 length is 15 residues. Trimming stripped 4 bases from V and 0 bases from J, with 7 bases between. Germline lookup yields CDR1 LGHDT and CDR2 YNNKEL (reference sequence). The CDR3 is CASSPDSSYNSPLHF. Written as DNA, the CDR3 is TGTGCCAGCAGCCCGGACAGCTCCTATAATTCACCCCTCCACTTT. Full variable domain (outside the CDR3, taken from reference TRBV3-1 and TRBJ1-6): DTAVSQTPKYLVTQMGNDKSIKCEQNLGHDTMYWYKQDSKKFLKIMFSYNNKELIINETVPNRFSPKSPDKAHLNLHINSLELGDSAVYFCASSPDSSYNSPLHFGNGTRLTVT.

This clonotype was counted once. This sequence joins TRBV9 and TRBJ2-5, with a weak D call TRBD2 (7 bases). Germline CDR1 SGDLS, CDR2 YYNGEE. V was clipped by 3 bases and J by 5 bases, with 17 bases between them. This CDR3 has 15 amino acids. The CDR3 DNA reads TGTGCCAGCAGCGCTAGGGGGGGCCTGCTCGAGACCCAGTACTTC. Amino acid sequence: CASSARGGLLETQYF.

This clonotype was detected a few times. The chain recombines TRBV29-1 with TRBJ2-7; 8 positions match TRBD1. The CDR3 runs 14 residues. CDR1 is SQVTM and CDR2 is ANQGSEA in the germline V gene. V shed 6 bases, J shed 0 bases, and the junction held 7 bases outside the gene matches. The CDR3, as DNA: TGCAGCGTCGAAAAGGACAGGGCCTCCTACGAGCAGTACTTC. Its protein is CSVEKDRASYEQYF.

The chain employs TRBV9 and TRBJ2-5, with 8 nucleotides matching TRBD1. The CDR3 runs to 15 residues. The V gene's germline CDR1 is SGDLS and CDR2 YYNGEE. Trimming cost V 4 bases and J 4 bases; bases outside gene matches: 9. CDR3 in amino acids: CASSPYRGFGETQYF. CDR3 bases: TGTGCCAGCAGCCCATACAGGGGGTTCGGAGAGACCCAGTACTTC.

This chain joins TRBV30 and TRBJ2-7, with D perhaps TRBD2 (6 bases). Germline CDR1 GTSNPN, CDR2 SVGIG (reference sequence). The CDR3 is 14 amino acids. Trimming took off 2 bases at V and 3 bases at J, with 14 bases between the two ends. The CDR3, as DNA: TGTGCCTGGAGTCGGGGGTCGCAGGGCTACGAGCAGTACTTC. Translating it yields CAWSRGSQGYEQYF.

V usage is TRBV28 and J usage is TRBJ1-5, with 8 bases matching TRBD1. Germline lookup yields CDR1 MDHEN and CDR2 SYDVKM. The CDR3 is 15 amino acids. Trimming removed 2 bases from V and 6 bases from J; junction bases left unmatched: 6. CDR3 DNA: TGTGCCAGCAGTTTACGGCAGGGGGCCTCTCAGCCCCAGCATTTT. Protein: CASSLRQGASQPQHF.

The chain recombines TRBV27 with TRBJ1-4; D unclear. Germline lookup yields CDR1 MNHEY and CDR2 SMNVEV (reference sequence). Trimming stripped 4 bases from V and 4 bases from J, with 16 bases between. The CDR3 is 16 residues long. In DNA form, the CDR3 reads TGTGCCAGCAGTTCGTCCCTGGCAGCCTATAATGAAAAACTGTTTTTT. It codes for CASSSSLAAYNEKLFF.

The J gene is TRBJ2-7, the V gene TRBV5-1, with TRBD1 matching over 9 bases. CDR1 SGHRS and CDR2 YFSETQ come from the germline V gene. The trim removed 6 bases at V and 5 bases at J, leaving 12 bases unmatched. CDR3 length: 15 amino acids. The DNA for the CDR3 is TGCGCCAGCACTTCTGCGGGGACAGGGCGCGACGAGCAGTACTTC. This gives the protein CASTSAGTGRDEQYF.

The chain recombines TRBV2 with TRBJ2-2, with TRBD2 identical over 8 bases. This CDR3 region has 16 residues. Germline-derived CDR1 and CDR2 are SNHLY and FYNNEI. The V and J ends lost 8 bases and 4 bases, in that order; junction bases with no gene match: 12. Here the CDR3 DNA reads TGTGCCAGCGGACGGGGGGGTAGCGCTAGCACCGGGGAGCTGTTTTTT. Translation gives CASGRGGSASTGELFF.

This chain uses TRBV27 with TRBJ1-1, with 8 bases lining up with TRBD1. The CDR3 contains 15 residues. The V gene end was trimmed by 6 bases and the J gene end by 8 bases; junction bases not matched to a gene: 14. Germline CDR1 is MNHEY and CDR2 is SMNVEV (reference sequence). The CDR3 DNA follows: TGTGCCAGCAGCTTTGACAGGGGAAGGCCACAGGAAGCTTTCTTT. This sequence encodes CASSFDRGRPQEAFF.

The chain links TRBV4-3 to TRBJ2-6, with no clear D. CDR1 LGHNA and CDR2 YSLEER come from the germline V gene. This CDR3 region has 16 residues. V was shortened by 0 bases and J by 0 bases, with 6 bases between the two germline ends. The CDR3 coding sequence is TGCGCCAGCAGCCAAGATCGGTCCTCTGGGGCCAACGTCCTGACTTTC. Translation: CASSQDRSSGANVLTF.

The chain carries TRBV29-1 and TRBJ2-1; 13 bases agree with TRBD2. Unmatched junction bases numbered 6, after V lost 4 bases and J lost 0 bases. Germline assignment: CDR1 SQVTM and CDR2 ANQGSEA. The CDR3 is made up of 17 amino acids. The CDR3 region is CSVGGTSGEGSYNEQFF. CDR3 bases: TGCAGCGTTGGGGGGACTAGCGGGGAAGGCTCCTACAATGAGCAGTTCTTC.

The rearrangement links TRBV29-1 to TRBJ2-7; 9 bases match TRBD1. The CDR3 sequence is 16 residues long. The germline V gene encodes CDR1 SQVTM and CDR2 ANQGSEA. J lost 3 bases, V lost 1 base, and 10 bases had no gene match. The CDR3 coding sequence is TGCAGCGTTGAAGTGAGGGGGACAGGGTCTGGCTACGAGCAGTACTTC. Translated: CSVEVRGTGSGYEQYF.

The chain is built from TRBV7-9 and TRBJ1-6; D ambiguous. Trimming cost V 5 bases and J 9 bases, with 23 bases left between them. In germline, CDR1 is SEHNR, CDR2 FQNEAQ (reference sequence). This CDR3 region has 17 residues. CDR3 region: CASSHSGRDSGLSPLHF. The CDR3 DNA is TGTGCCAGCAGCCACAGCGGTCGGGATTCCGGACTTTCACCCCTCCACTTT.

This clonotype has only a few counts. The rearrangement links TRBV20-1 to TRBJ2-7; perhaps TRBD2 as D (6 bases). Germline-derived CDR1 and CDR2 are DFQATT and SNEGSKA (reference sequence). The CDR3 consists of 13 residues. Trimming pared 5 bases from V and 0 bases from J, leaving 11 bases between. CDR3 DNA sequence: TGCAGTGCTCGAACCGGGAGCTCCTACGAGCAGTACTTC. As protein: CSARTGSSYEQYF.

The rearrangement joins TRBV21-1 to TRBJ1-4. TRBV21-1 is listed as a pseudogene. This CDR3 region has 16 residues. This CDR3 is CASSKGWGEVSEKLFF. In nucleotides, the CDR3 is TGTGCCAGCAGCAAGGGGTGGGGTGAAGTATCGGAAAAACTGTTTTTT.

The chain joins TRBV6-4 to TRBJ1-1, with TRBD1 matching 7 bases. The CDR3 spans 15 residues. The junction had 5 bases not matched to a gene; V was cut back by 4 bases and J by 0 bases. Germline lookup yields CDR1 MRHNA and CDR2 SNTAGT. CDR3 DNA sequence: TGTGCCAGCAGTGCGGGACAGCACATGAACACTGAAGCTTTCTTT. The encoded protein is CASSAGQHMNTEAFF.

The V gene is TRBV13, the J gene TRBJ2-1; D is unresolved. V lost 0 bases, J lost 5 bases, and 11 bases lay in between. Germline loops: CDR1 PRHDT, CDR2 FYEKMQ (reference sequence). The CDR3 contains 15 residues. The CDR3 coding sequence is TGTGCCAGCAGCTTAGGAGGGCCTCAGGACAATGAGCAGTTCTTC. It translates to CASSLGGPQDNEQFF.

The chain carries TRBV29-1 and TRBJ1-1; no reliable D call. The CDR3 is 13 residues long. Trimming pared 3 bases from V and 4 bases from J, leaving 12 bases between. CDR1 is SQVTM and CDR2 is ANQGSEA in the germline V gene. CDR3 in DNA: TGCAGCGTTGACGGCCTTGTCGTCACTGAAGCTTTCTTT. It translates to CSVDGLVVTEAFF. Complete variable domain (other parts from reference TRBV29-1 and TRBJ1-1): SAVISQKPSRDICQRGTSLTIQCQVDSQVTMMFWYRQQPGQSLTLIATANQGSEATYESGFVIDKFPISRPNLTFSTLTVSNMSPEDSSIYLCSVDGLVVTEAFFGQGTRLTVV.